One sample yielded the 4 T cell receptor beta chains listed below, sequenced in a study of T cell responses to AZD1222 COVID-19 vaccine. TCRdb's table, derived via immunoSEQ multiplex PCR, lists solely in-frame clones and lacks some. The sample lists about 19,000 clones; 75% to 85% were seen once. The sequenced sample was peripheral blood, obtained 28 days after the second AZD1222 dose. The receptors derive from an adult who received the AZD1222 COVID-19 vaccine.

The rearrangement links TRBV11-2 to TRBJ2-3; D remains ambiguous. The V and J ends lost 5 bases and 3 bases respectively, with 15 bases between them. CDR3 length: 15 amino acids. From germline, CDR1 is SGHAT and CDR2 FQNNGV. The CDR3 DNA reads TGTGCCAGCAGCCACCCGGCCTTGGGTACAGATACGCAGTATTTT. Translated: CASSHPALGTDTQYF.

This clone is medium-sized by share. The genes are TRBV9 and TRBJ1-1; TRBD1 matches at 8 bases. Looked up from germline, CDR1 is SGDLS and CDR2 is YYNGEE. With 0 bases clipped from V and 1 base from J, the junction kept 2 bases outside the gene matches. The CDR3 extends over 15 amino acids. Written as DNA, the CDR3 is TGTGCCAGCAGCGTAGCAGGGGGCAAGAACACTGAAGCTTTCTTT. This gives the protein CASSVAGGKNTEAFF. Supplemented by reference TRBV9 and TRBJ1-1, the full variable domain reads DSGVTQTPKHLITATGQRVTLRCSPRSGDLSVYWYQQSLDQGLQFLIQYYNGEERAKGNILERFSAQQFPDLHSELNLSSLELGDSALYFCASSVAGGKNTEAFFGQGTRLTVV.

The rearrangement uses TRBV2 and TRBJ2-3; 8 bases are a match to TRBD1. Germline CDR1 is SNHLY and CDR2 is FYNNEI. Unmatched junction bases numbered 4, after V lost 5 bases and J lost 3 bases. CDR3 length equals 14 residues. The CDR3 is CASSYRGSTDTQYF. The CDR3 DNA is TGTGCCAGCAGTTACAGGGGGAGTACAGATACGCAGTATTTT.

The chain couples TRBV2 to TRBJ2-7; 7 nucleotides align to TRBD2. The junction had 4 bases not matched to a gene; V was cut back by 4 bases and J by 1 base. CDR3 length equals 14 residues. Germline CDR1 and CDR2: SNHLY and FYNNEI. The CDR3 DNA reads TGTGCCAGCAGTGCATGGGGGGGGTCCTACGAGCAGTACTTC. This translates into CASSAWGGSYEQYF.